These 15 T cell receptor beta chains were all obtained from the same sample, sequenced in a study of long-term antiretroviral therapy in people with HIV. At the survey level, the v3.0 immunoSEQ assay was run. TCRdb's table, derived via immunoSEQ multiplex PCR, lists solely in-frame clones and lacks some. The table shows over 15,000 clones, with 76% occurring only once. The sample was unsorted PBMCs, taken 0.5 years before starting antiretroviral therapy. These TCRs come from a woman in her 50s with HIV.

The V gene is TRBV7-3, the J gene TRBJ2-3; 10 bases map to TRBD2. Germline loops: CDR1 SGHTA, CDR2 FQGTGA. V dropped 4 bases and J dropped 2; count of bases not matched to a gene: 3. The CDR3 sequence is 15 residues long. Here the CDR3 DNA reads TGTGCCAGCAGCTCTAGCGGGGGCCCCACAGATACGCAGTATTTT. Amino acids: CASSSSGGPTDTQYF.

The rearrangement joins TRBV19 to TRBJ1-1; D unclear. Trimming stripped 4 bases from V and 7 bases from J, with 10 bases between. The CDR3 runs to 12 residues. Germline V gene lookup returns CDR1 LNHDA and CDR2 SQIVND (reference sequence). In nucleotides, the CDR3 is TGTGCCAGTAGTACAAGACACCTTGAAGCTTTCTTT. Amino acids: CASSTRHLEAFF.

The chain is built from TRBV6-5 and TRBJ1-5; the D is unclear. The V end lost 0 bases, the J end lost 4 bases, and 13 bases lay between the germline ends. Looked up from germline, CDR1 is MNHEY and CDR2 is SVGAGI. The CDR3 runs 16 residues. CDR3 DNA sequence: TGTGCCAGCAGTTACTCTAGGGTCGGTAGGAATCAGCCCCAGCATTTT. This gives the protein CASSYSRVGRNQPQHF.

The chain employs TRBV10-2 and TRBJ1-1; D might be TRBD1 (5 bases). The CDR3 contains 13 residues. Germline V gives CDR1 WSHSY, CDR2 SAAADI. Deletions cut 7 bases from V and 0 bases from J, with 9 bases between. CDR3 loop: CASNRDLNTEAFF. Here the CDR3 DNA reads TGCGCCAGCAATAGGGACTTGAACACTGAAGCTTTCTTT.

This chain links TRBV6-1 with TRBJ1-3; no clear D. The CDR3 consists of 15 residues. V was pared by 4 bases and J by 0 bases, with 10 bases between. Germline CDR1 reads MNHNS; CDR2 reads SASEGT. The CDR3 DNA is TGTGCCAGCAGTGCAGGCCTCCTCTCTGGAAACACCATATATTTT. It specifies CASSAGLLSGNTIYF.

In this sample, this clone turned up a few times. The genes are TRBV7-6 and TRBJ2-1, with 9 bases fitting TRBD2. In germline, CDR1 is SGHVS, CDR2 FNYEAQ. The trim removed 5 bases at V and 7 bases at J, leaving 9 bases unmatched. CDR3 size: 15 residues. The CDR3 region has the DNA TGTGCCAGCAGCCCCAGCGGGGGGCCGGGTAATGAGCAGTTCTTC. It codes for CASSPSGGPGNEQFF.

The chain employs TRBV13 and TRBJ1-2; D possibly corresponds to TRBD1 (6 bases). Trimming pared 5 bases from V and 6 bases from J, leaving 13 bases between. The CDR3 totals 13 residues. CDR1 and CDR2 (germline): PRHDT, FYEKMQ (reference sequence). CDR3 DNA sequence: TGTGCCAGCAGCCCCCGGACAGTTGATGGCTACACCTTC. This encodes CASSPRTVDGYTF.

The CDR3 DNA sequence: TGTGCCAGCAGCTTGCCGGGCGATAACACCGGGGAGCTGTTTTTT. It is translated as CASSLPGDNTGELFF. The chain has TRBV5-4 and TRBJ2-2, with no clear D. The ends were cut back, 1 base at V and 2 bases at J, with 9 bases in the middle. The germline V gene encodes CDR1 SGHNT and CDR2 YYREEE (reference sequence). The CDR3 extends over 15 amino acids.

The V gene is TRBV5-4, the J gene TRBJ2-3; the match to TRBD2 covers 10 bases. Germline lookup yields CDR1 SGHNT and CDR2 YYREEE (reference sequence). With V trimmed by 0 bases and J by 7 bases, 5 bases remained unmatched. This CDR3 has 15 amino acids. The CDR3 region is CASSLEASGGYTQYF. CDR3 DNA sequence: TGTGCCAGCAGCTTGGAGGCTAGCGGGGGTTATACGCAGTATTTT.

This clone was counted between two and nine times. This sequence joins TRBV6-5 and TRBJ2-7; D uncertain. The CDR3 covers 13 residues. Germline lookup yields CDR1 MNHEY and CDR2 SVGAGI. Trimming took off 7 bases at V and 2 bases at J, with 12 bases between the two ends. DNA for the CDR3: TGTGCCAGCACCTCCCCAGTAGCCTACGAGCAGTACGTC. Translation gives CASTSPVAYEQYV.

The chain employs TRBV4-1 and TRBJ1-4; possible D gene TRBD1, 5 bases. This CDR3 contains 15 residues. Germline assignment: CDR1 MGHRA and CDR2 YSYEKL. V lost 0 bases and J lost 7, with 12 bases in between. CDR3 residues: CASSQDWAGSEKLFF. Here the CDR3 DNA reads TGCGCCAGCAGCCAAGATTGGGCAGGGAGTGAAAAACTGTTTTTT.

This chain uses TRBV6-4 with TRBJ2-7, with TRBD2 matching over 9 bases. This CDR3 has 17 residues. The ends lost 4 bases at V and 3 bases at J; junction bases unmatched: 13. The germline V gene encodes CDR1 MRHNA and CDR2 SNTAGT. The CDR3 nucleotides read TGTGCCAGCAGTGGAGCGGGGGGCACTCCTTCGGGCTACGAGCAGTACGTC. Translating it yields CASSGAGGTPSGYEQYV.

This clone was detected only a few times. For the CDR3, the DNA is TGTGCCTGGGAAAAGGGGATGGCCCGGGGGCCCACTCCCCTCCACTTT. Translated, it gives CAWEKGMARGPTPLHF. The J gene is TRBJ1-6, the V gene TRBV30; possibly TRBD1 for D (6 bases). V lost 5 bases, J lost 13 bases, and 27 bases lay in between. Germline assignment: CDR1 GTSNPN and CDR2 SVGIG (reference sequence). This CDR3 is 16 amino acids long.

The chain joins TRBV9 to TRBJ2-1, with TRBD2 identical over 13 bases. Germline trimming cut 3 bases from V and 10 bases from J; bases unmatched to any gene: 4. The CDR3 is 14 amino acids. Germline CDR1 reads SGDLS; CDR2 reads YYNGEE. The CDR3 region is CASSASGLAGEQFF. CDR3 nucleotide sequence: TGTGCCAGCAGCGCCTCGGGACTAGCGGGGGAGCAGTTCTTC.

The CDR3 loop is CASSQGGEGTEAFF. CDR3 DNA sequence: TGCGCCAGCAGCCAAGGCGGGGAGGGGACTGAAGCTTTCTTT. The V and J genes are TRBV4-1 and TRBJ1-1, with D possibly TRBD1 on 5 matching bases. The CDR3 contains 14 residues. Germline V gene data show CDR1 as MGHRA and CDR2 as YSYEKL. Trimming cost V 1 base and J 5 bases, with 11 bases left between them.